This T cell receptor beta chain was sequenced in a study of breast tumors, draining lymph nodes, adjacent tissues. The study's findings and limits: The data were judged consistent with most tumor T cells coming from lymph node and expanding in tumor. Tumor repertoires ranked between lymph nodes and nontumor tissue in diversity, with V and J gene preferences.

This clonotype is categorized as medium-sized. Its matching antigen is unknown. TCRdb fed the multiplex PCR reads into MiXCR, producing one record per CDR3 protein. The table has 45,000 to 60,000 distinct CDR3 sequences, about 23% seen once. The germline CDR1 and CDR2 sequences are LNHDA and SQIVND (reference sequence). The CDR3 contains 16 residues. With 5 bases removed from V and 2 bases from J, the gap between germline ends came to 16 bases. The V and J genes are TRBV19 and TRBJ2-1; D remains unclear. This TCR was recovered from a female donor with breast cancer. Some clones in this sample may be carry-over from other donors' samples. The sample was breast tumor tissue. CDR3 residues: CASSPSFRPPYNEQFF. CDR3 DNA: TGTGCCAGTAGTCCCTCCTTCCGGCCTCCCTACAATGAGCAGTTCTTC.